Below, one T cell receptor beta chain is given with its context. Its specificity is unknown. This sample was taken from a study of T-cell reconstitution after alpha-beta-depleted transplantation in children. Study-wide points: T-cell numbers and diversity, one year after transplant, stemmed largely from T cells that were newly produced. Several hundred graft clones that had expanded were reportedly the source of alpha-beta T cells about two months after transplant.

Unique molecular identifiers were incorporated into the prepared TCRbeta library. TCRdb re-analysed the PCR reads in MiXCR, keeping a single row per CDR3 protein. The repertoire holds 500,000 to 600,000 distinct CDR3 sequences, roughly 27% seen once, with around a third in the top ten. This clonotype was sampled from a boy under three years old with Wiskott-Aldrich syndrome, due to receive a stem cell transplant. The material sequenced was PBMCs, taken before TCRalphabeta/CD19-depleted stem cell transplant.

The CDR3 protein is CASSVIARGSSTDTQYF. Here the CDR3 DNA reads TGTGCCAGCAGCGTAATAGCTAGGGGCTCAAGCACAGATACGCAGTATTTT. The chain has TRBV9 and TRBJ2-3; D perhaps matches TRBD1 (5 bases). Germline V lookup: CDR1 SGDLS, CDR2 YYNGEE. This CDR3 is 17 amino acids long. Trimming pared 1 base from V and 0 bases from J, leaving 15 bases between.